This paragraph reports one TCR beta chain. The entry originates in a study of tumor-infiltrating lymphocytes in localized non-small cell lung cancer. Study-wide context: Some samples were collected after neoadjuvant chemotherapy; smokers, never-smokers and several histologies were included. Resected tumor was paired with non-adjacent uninvolved lung from the same patient.

Only in-frame clones appear in the TCRdb table, and some are missing; sequencing was by immunoSEQ multiplex PCR. The sample consists of about 8,900 clones, approximately 74% of them appearing once. Sequencing was performed on uninvolved lung tissue not adjacent to the tumor. The clonotype was recovered from a human donor with non-small cell lung cancer.

The CDR3 DNA is TGTGCCAGCAGCGCAGTAGCCGGGACAGGGGGCGAGACCCAGTACTTC. This codes for CASSAVAGTGGETQYF. The rearrangement links TRBV9 to TRBJ2-5; TRBD1 matches 12 bases. This CDR3 has 16 amino acids. Germline CDR1 reads SGDLS; CDR2 reads YYNGEE. With 3 bases clipped from V and 5 bases from J, the junction kept 8 bases outside the gene matches. Full variable domain (rest looked up from reference TRBV9 and TRBJ2-5): DSGVTQTPKHLITATGQRVTLRCSPRSGDLSVYWYQQSLDQGLQFLIQYYNGEERAKGNILERFSAQQFPDLHSELNLSSLELGDSALYFCASSAVAGTGGETQYFGPGTRLLVL.